This is a list of T cell receptor beta chains from one sample in a study of shared clonotypes between healthy human individuals. Some clones are missing from TCRdb's copy, which holds only in-frame ones; the method was immunoSEQ multiplex PCR. Among roughly 1.4 million clones, about 98.5% were seen once, and the ten largest hold around 0.38%. Sequencing was performed on naive CD4+ T cells sorted from blood. These receptor sequences come from a man younger than 45 in good health. CDR3s leave out the opening cysteine and the closing phenylalanine or tryptophan. A D gene is named only where the DNA matches it firmly.

d_gene	v_gene	CDR3aa
TRBD1	TRBV28	ASSSGTGGNQPQH
-	TRBV19	ASSSDRENEQF
-	TRBV5-6	ASSLRAHEQF
-	TRBV29-1	SVGSNLGQSYTGELF
TRBD2	TRBV9	ASSVGGGGLAGGDLNEQF
-	TRBV18	ASSPPGHHRDTQY
-	TRBV5-4	ASSLDSGRSTDTQY
TRBD2	TRBV5-1	ASSLYVLAGSQETQY
-	TRBV5-1	ASSLGTPGTGELF
-	TRBV9	ASSVSPGTNYGYT
-	TRBV25-1	ASSEYGPTTNEKLF
TRBD2	TRBV5-5	ASSMLAGAYNEQF
TRBD1	TRBV14	ASSQDPGTVSWEQY
-	TRBV28	ASSLPGSAGNEKLF
TRBD1	TRBV19	ASSSMGQGYEQY
TRBD2	TRBV5-1	ASANGGLAGTDTQY
-	TRBV12-5	ASGLDGSYNEQF
-	TRBV5-6	ASTLGGKRDTQY
-	TRBV5-8	ASSQRGARQRYQPQH
-	TRBV6-5	ASRNVAGNPY
-	TRBV28	ASRASGEGYGYT
TRBD1	TRBV6-5	ASSRHSGGNGYT